The sample holds one count of the clone carrying this T cell receptor (beta chain). The length of the CDR3 is 14 residues. Trimming took off 4 bases at V and 0 bases at J, with 10 bases between the two ends. The germline CDR1 and CDR2 sequences are SGDLS and YYNGEE. The entry originates in a study of shared clonotypes between healthy human individuals. Study as a whole: The study used three CD4 naive, three CD4 memory, two CD8 naive and one CD8 memory plate per donor.

Only CD45RO-negative cells positively selected for CCR7 counted as naive CD8 cells, so terminally differentiated effector memory CD45RA+ cells were excluded. Measured with immunoSEQ multiplex PCR; TCRdb has only the in-frame clones, and not every one. The sample shows approximately 1.9 million clones, approximately 92% of them seen only once. The chain has TRBV9 and TRBJ1-1; D might be TRBD1 (5 bases). The receptor was derived from a man younger than 35 in good health. Some clones in this sample may be carry-over from other donors' samples. Input material: naive CD8+ T cells from PBMCs. CDR3 protein: CASSPREVNTEAFF. The CDR3 DNA is TGTGCCAGCAGCCCCAGGGAAGTGAACACTGAAGCTTTCTTT.